Listed below are T cell receptor beta chains from one sample, sequenced in a study of T-cell memory formation after mild COVID-19. TCRdb reanalysed the 5' RACE reads using MiXCR and keeps one entry per CDR3 protein. The sample lists 210,000 or so distinct CDR3 sequences, around 30% occurring once. Material for sequencing was PBMCs or a T cell subset sorted from them (not recorded which). The source of these receptors is an adult woman who had mild COVID-19 (a few samples of this study predate the infection). Cell type and time point are not known. CDR3s include the opening cysteine and the closing phenylalanine or tryptophan. D genes are given only for firm matches. A clone size is listed for some rows: how often the clone was seen (once, few, many), or a class if it is expanded.

abundance: few; d_gene: TRBD1; v_gene: TRBV7-2; j_gene: TRBJ1-1; CDR3nt: TGTGCCAGCAGTTCGACGACAGGGAGGACTGAAGCTTTCTTT; CDR3aa: CASSSTTGRTEAFF
abundance: few; d_gene: TRBD2; v_gene: TRBV6-5; j_gene: TRBJ2-1; CDR3nt: TGTGCCACCTCGGGGAGGGCCAAGGGCTATGAGCAGTTCTTC; CDR3aa: CATSGRAKGYEQFF
abundance: -; d_gene: TRBD1; v_gene: TRBV18; j_gene: TRBJ2-3; CDR3nt: TGTGCCAGCTCACCAAGGACAGGGTTCACAGATACGCAGTATTTT; CDR3aa: CASSPRTGFTDTQYF
abundance: many; d_gene: -; v_gene: TRBV24-1; j_gene: TRBJ2-7; CDR3nt: TGTGCCACCAGTGATTCCGGAGCTGCCTACGAGCAGTACTTC; CDR3aa: CATSDSGAAYEQYF
abundance: -; d_gene: TRBD1; v_gene: TRBV2; j_gene: TRBJ1-4; CDR3nt: TGTGCCAGCAGTGGTCAGGGGGCAACTAATGAAAAACTGTTTTTT; CDR3aa: CASSGQGATNEKLFF
abundance: -; d_gene: -; v_gene: TRBV4-2; j_gene: TRBJ2-1; CDR3nt: TGTGCCAGCAGCCAAGATGACGGGGATGAGCAGTTCTTC; CDR3aa: CASSQDDGDEQFF
abundance: -; d_gene: TRBD1; v_gene: TRBV5-5; j_gene: TRBJ2-5; CDR3nt: TGTGCCAGCAGCCTAAGTACAGGGGACCCAAGGGAGACCCAGTACTTC; CDR3aa: CASSLSTGDPRETQYF
abundance: -; d_gene: -; v_gene: TRBV9; j_gene: TRBJ1-2; CDR3nt: TGTGCCAGCAGCGTCGGGACTTATGGCTACACCTTC; CDR3aa: CASSVGTYGYTF
abundance: -; d_gene: -; v_gene: TRBV27; j_gene: TRBJ2-1; CDR3nt: TGTGCCAGCAGCCGCAGGGGAATCGATGAGCAGTTCTTC; CDR3aa: CASSRRGIDEQFF
abundance: -; d_gene: TRBD1; v_gene: TRBV7-9; j_gene: TRBJ1-4; CDR3nt: TGTGCCAGCAGCTTACCGGGACAGATAAATGAAAAACTGTTTTTT; CDR3aa: CASSLPGQINEKLFF
abundance: -; d_gene: -; v_gene: TRBV29-1; j_gene: TRBJ1-2; CDR3nt: TGCAGCGTTGAAAAGGGCGGGGGCAGAAGCTACACCTTC; CDR3aa: CSVEKGGGRSYTF
abundance: few; d_gene: TRBD1; v_gene: TRBV20-1; j_gene: TRBJ1-5; CDR3nt: TGCAGTGCTAGACCACCCGGGACAGGGGCCTCCAATCAGCCCCAGCATTTT; CDR3aa: CSARPPGTGASNQPQHF
abundance: -; d_gene: -; v_gene: TRBV7-3; j_gene: TRBJ2-3; CDR3nt: TGTGCCAGCAGCCTAGGGGGACTTGGGCCAGATACGCAGTATTTT; CDR3aa: CASSLGGLGPDTQYF
abundance: -; d_gene: TRBD1; v_gene: TRBV4-1; j_gene: TRBJ2-5; CDR3nt: TGCGCCAGCAGCCACTCACAGGGGCGACAAGAGACCCAGTACTTC; CDR3aa: CASSHSQGRQETQYF
abundance: -; d_gene: TRBD2; v_gene: TRBV11-3; j_gene: TRBJ2-1; CDR3nt: TGTGCCAGCAGCTTACCCTCTAGCGGGAGAGCCAATGAGCAGTTCTTC; CDR3aa: CASSLPSSGRANEQFF
abundance: -; d_gene: -; v_gene: TRBV12-3/TRBV12-4; j_gene: TRBJ1-1; CDR3nt: TGTGCCAGCAGTTTAGGCACAGGGTTGGGGAGAGCTTTCTTT; CDR3aa: CASSLGTGLGRAFF
abundance: -; d_gene: TRBD2; v_gene: TRBV5-1; j_gene: TRBJ2-3; CDR3nt: TGCGCCAGCAGCCCTGCGGTAGCGGGGGTCACAGATACGCAGTATTTT; CDR3aa: CASSPAVAGVTDTQYF
abundance: few; d_gene: -; v_gene: TRBV7-2; j_gene: TRBJ1-3; CDR3nt: TGTGCCAGCAGCTTCGGGACGACTGGAAACACCATATATTTT; CDR3aa: CASSFGTTGNTIYF
abundance: -; d_gene: -; v_gene: TRBV6-2/TRBV6-3; j_gene: TRBJ2-5; CDR3nt: TGTGCCAGCAGTTACATCCCGGGCCTCCAAGAGACCCAGTACTTC; CDR3aa: CASSYIPGLQETQYF
abundance: many; d_gene: -; v_gene: TRBV4-1; j_gene: TRBJ1-2; CDR3nt: TGCGCCAGCAGCCAAGTAGGGATCTATGGCTACACCTTC; CDR3aa: CASSQVGIYGYTF
abundance: few; d_gene: TRBD1; v_gene: TRBV7-2; j_gene: TRBJ2-5; CDR3nt: TGTGCCAGCAGCAGAAGGACAGGCCAAGAGACCCAGTACTTC; CDR3aa: CASSRRTGQETQYF
abundance: once; d_gene: -; v_gene: TRBV19; j_gene: TRBJ1-1; CDR3nt: TGTGCCAGTATAGGTATGAACACTGAAGCTTTCTTT; CDR3aa: CASIGMNTEAFF
abundance: few; d_gene: -; v_gene: TRBV9; j_gene: TRBJ1-5; CDR3nt: TGTGCCAGCAGCGCGGCGATTCGGGGTCAGCCCCAGCATTTT; CDR3aa: CASSAAIRGQPQHF
abundance: few; d_gene: -; v_gene: TRBV27; j_gene: TRBJ1-2; CDR3nt: TGTGCCAGCTCATGGAAAGGGGGGCTGACTTATGGCTACACCTTC; CDR3aa: CASSWKGGLTYGYTF
abundance: -; d_gene: -; v_gene: TRBV20-1; j_gene: TRBJ2-1; CDR3nt: TGCAGTGCTAGAGTTCCAGGGTTAAATGAGCAGTTCTTC; CDR3aa: CSARVPGLNEQFF
abundance: few; d_gene: -; v_gene: TRBV4-1; j_gene: TRBJ1-3; CDR3nt: TGCGCCAGCAGCCAAGATAGGTCTGGAAACACCATATATTTT; CDR3aa: CASSQDRSGNTIYF
abundance: -; d_gene: TRBD1; v_gene: TRBV12-3/TRBV12-4; j_gene: TRBJ1-2; CDR3nt: TGTGCCAGCAGCCCGAATCCGGGACAGGGACACTATGGCTACACCTTC; CDR3aa: CASSPNPGQGHYGYTF
abundance: few; d_gene: -; v_gene: TRBV29-1; j_gene: TRBJ2-7; CDR3nt: TGCAGCGTTAAACTCTCGGCGGGCCAGTCCTACGAGCAGTACTTC; CDR3aa: CSVKLSAGQSYEQYF
abundance: -; d_gene: -; v_gene: TRBV7-2; j_gene: TRBJ2-7; CDR3nt: TGTGCCAGCAGCCGAGGAAGACCCTACGAGCAGTACTTC; CDR3aa: CASSRGRPYEQYF
abundance: few; d_gene: -; v_gene: TRBV6-5; j_gene: TRBJ2-7; CDR3nt: TGTGCCAGCACGGGCGGGACAGCTTACGAGCAGTACTTC; CDR3aa: CASTGGTAYEQYF
abundance: -; d_gene: -; v_gene: TRBV2; j_gene: TRBJ1-6; CDR3nt: TGTGCCAGCAGTGTAGACAGCCGAAATTCACCCCTCCACTTT; CDR3aa: CASSVDSRNSPLHF
abundance: -; d_gene: TRBD1; v_gene: TRBV5-1; j_gene: TRBJ1-2; CDR3nt: TGCGCCAGCAGCATCCTCCCCGGACAGGGATCGTATGGCTACACCTTC; CDR3aa: CASSILPGQGSYGYTF
abundance: -; d_gene: -; v_gene: TRBV20-1; j_gene: TRBJ2-1; CDR3nt: TGCAGTGCTACCATAGGGGGGGGCTCCTACAATGAGCAGTTCTTC; CDR3aa: CSATIGGGSYNEQFF
abundance: -; d_gene: -; v_gene: TRBV6-5; j_gene: TRBJ1-1; CDR3nt: TGTGCCAGCAGTCACCGACAGGAATTGGACACTGAAGCTTTCTTT; CDR3aa: CASSHRQELDTEAFF
abundance: many; d_gene: -; v_gene: TRBV6-5; j_gene: TRBJ1-1; CDR3nt: TGTGCCAGCAGAACCCAGGCGCAATTGTTTAGGGCTTTCTTT; CDR3aa: CASRTQAQLFRAFF
abundance: -; d_gene: -; v_gene: TRBV20-1; j_gene: TRBJ1-1; CDR3nt: TGCAGTGCCCCACCTAAACACGAAAAAGAAGCTTTCTTT; CDR3aa: CSAPPKHEKEAFF
abundance: few; d_gene: TRBD1; v_gene: TRBV7-8; j_gene: TRBJ2-2; CDR3nt: TGTGCCAGCAGCCCCCTGCATTCTGGACAGGGGAACACCGGGGAGCTGTTTTTT; CDR3aa: CASSPLHSGQGNTGELFF
abundance: -; d_gene: -; v_gene: TRBV4-1; j_gene: TRBJ2-2; CDR3nt: TGCGCCAGCAGCCAAGCGCGCACTACCACCGGGGAGCTGTTTTTT; CDR3aa: CASSQARTTTGELFF
abundance: -; d_gene: -; v_gene: TRBV6-5; j_gene: TRBJ2-5; CDR3nt: TGTGCCAGCAGTTACGGGAGTGGTGTGGAGACCCAGTACTTC; CDR3aa: CASSYGSGVETQYF
abundance: -; d_gene: -; v_gene: TRBV2; j_gene: TRBJ2-3; CDR3nt: TGTGCCAGCACAAAGGTGCCGAGGGATACGCAGTATTTT; CDR3aa: CASTKVPRDTQYF
abundance: -; d_gene: -; v_gene: TRBV19; j_gene: TRBJ1-1; CDR3nt: TGTGCCAGTAGTCCAGGACCTTTTAAGGGGAACACTGAAGCTTTCTTT; CDR3aa: CASSPGPFKGNTEAFF